The 19 T cell receptor beta chains below come from one sample, sequenced in a study of OX40 agonist ivuxolimab in advanced cancers. The table came from immunoSEQ multiplex PCR; TCRdb's copy has only in-frame clones and leaves some out. The sample records 20,000 to 25,000 clones, around nine tenths being singletons. Sequencing was performed on CD4+ or CD8+ T cells sorted from blood, taken in a trial of the OX40 agonist ivuxolimab. The source is an adult with an advanced solid tumor such as melanoma, head and neck, liver or kidney cancer.

CDR3 residues: CASSDKDRGHNEKLFF. In DNA, the CDR3 is TGTGCCAGCAGCGACAAAGACAGGGGCCATAATGAAAAACTGTTTTTT. The chain employs TRBV7-6 and TRBJ1-4; 8 bases match TRBD1. J gave up 4 bases and V 5 bases, and 9 bases lay outside the gene matches. The CDR3 runs to 16 residues. From germline, CDR1 is SGHVS and CDR2 FNYEAQ.

J is TRBJ1-1 and V is TRBV7-6; no definite D call. The CDR3 runs to 13 residues. Germline V gene lookup returns CDR1 SGHVS and CDR2 FNYEAQ. Trimming stripped 1 base from V and 1 base from J, with 4 bases between. The CDR3 DNA follows: TGTGCCAGCAGCTTAGGGGAGAACACTGAAGCTTTCTTT. Translated: CASSLGENTEAFF.

The chain uses TRBV15 and TRBJ2-1, with D tentatively TRBD2 (5 bases). V was clipped by 0 bases and J by 2 bases, with 11 bases between them. CDR3 length: 16 amino acids. Per the germline V gene, CDR1 is LNHNV and CDR2 is YYDKDF (reference sequence). DNA of the CDR3: TGTGCCACCAGCAGAGATCGGGGAAGCCCCTACAATGAGCAGTTCTTC. Translation gives CATSRDRGSPYNEQFF.

A single count supports this clone. The rearrangement uses TRBV4-1 and TRBJ2-7; 7 bases map to TRBD1. Trimming cost V 2 bases and J 4 bases; bases outside gene matches: 2. The length of the CDR3 is 13 residues. Germline values: CDR1 MGHRA, CDR2 YSYEKL. For the CDR3, the DNA is TGCGCCAGCAGCCAAAAACAGGGGTACGAGCAGTACTTC. Its protein product is CASSQKQGYEQYF.

This chain links TRBV5-6 with TRBJ2-1; D might be TRBD1 or TRBD2, each matching 6 bases. The CDR3 length is 13 residues. CDR1 is SGHDT and CDR2 is YYEEEE in the germline V gene. The germline V and J ends were trimmed by 3 bases and 9 bases, with 13 bases remaining between them. The DNA for the CDR3 is TGTGCCAGCAGCTGGTGGGGGGCTGGTGAGCAGTTCTTC. It translates to CASSWWGAGEQFF.

This chain links TRBV5-1 with TRBJ2-7, with D perhaps TRBD1 or TRBD2 (5 bases each). CDR3 length: 14 amino acids. Germline CDR1 reads SGHRS; CDR2 reads YFSETQ. V dropped 1 base and J dropped 2 bases, with 10 bases sitting between them. The CDR3 here is CASSLKGTAYEQYF. Here the CDR3 DNA reads TGCGCCAGCAGCTTGAAGGGGACGGCCTACGAGCAGTACTTC.

V gene TRBV10-2 combines with J gene TRBJ2-6; no definite D call. V lost 4 bases to trimming and J lost 0 bases, with 4 bases between them. The CDR3 is 14 amino acids. From germline, CDR1 is WSHSY and CDR2 SAAADI. The CDR3 loop is CASSVVSGANVLTF. The CDR3 region has the DNA TGCGCCAGCAGTGTGGTCTCTGGGGCCAACGTCCTGACTTTC.

The CDR3 spells CASSLPGNTQYF. The CDR3 DNA reads as TGTGCCAGCAGCTTACCCGGGAATACGCAGTATTTT. This chain links TRBV7-9 with TRBJ2-3; possibly TRBD2 for D (5 bases). Trimming took off 2 bases at V and 7 bases at J, with 7 bases between the two ends. This CDR3 has 12 amino acids. The V gene's germline CDR1 is SEHNR and CDR2 FQNEAQ (reference sequence). The whole variable domain, filled in from reference TRBV7-9 and TRBJ2-3, reads DTGVSQNPRHKITKRGQNVTFRCDPISEHNRLYWYRQTLGQGPEFLTYFQNEAQLEKSRLLSDRFSAERPKGSFSTLEIQRTEQGDSAMYLCASSLPGNTQYFGPGTRLTVL.

This chain uses TRBV18 with TRBJ2-1; 9 bases align to TRBD1. The CDR3 spans 13 residues. The V segment lost 6 bases and the J segment 7 bases; nucleotides outside the gene matches: 4. Germline V gives CDR1 KGHSH, CDR2 LQKENI. The chain's CDR3 is CASSRDRDNEQFF. DNA of the CDR3: TGTGCCAGCTCTCGGGACAGGGATAATGAGCAGTTCTTC. Filled out from reference TRBV18 and TRBJ2-1, the complete variable domain reads NAGVMQNPRHLVRRRGQEARLRCSPMKGHSHVYWYRQLPEEGLKFMVYLQKENIIDESGMPKERFSAEFPKEGPSILRIQQVVRGDSAAYFCASSRDRDNEQFFGPGTRLTVL.

This clone occurred a few times. The V gene is TRBV6-1, the J gene TRBJ2-7; 9 bases line up with TRBD2. The CDR3 sequence is 15 residues long. V was clipped by 2 bases and J by 1 base; unmatched bases: 3. In germline, CDR1 is MNHNS, CDR2 SASEGT. CDR3 sequence reads: CASSEWAGGSYEQYF. Here the CDR3 DNA reads TGTGCCAGCAGTGAATGGGCGGGGGGGTCCTACGAGCAGTACTTC.

This clone is a singleton in its sample. The chain recombines TRBV7-9 with TRBJ2-2; D is uncertain. The V gene's germline CDR1 is SEHNR and CDR2 FQNEAQ (reference sequence). V was trimmed by 2 bases and J by 6 bases, leaving 13 bases between them. The CDR3 consists of 15 residues. The CDR3 is CASSLSDSWAGELFF. CDR3 DNA sequence: TGTGCCAGCAGCTTATCCGACTCTTGGGCCGGGGAGCTGTTTTTT.

This clone was seen once. The CDR3: CASSLRPPGRGLPETQYF. The DNA for the CDR3 is TGTGCCAGCAGCTTACGCCCACCGGGCAGGGGGCTTCCCGAGACCCAGTACTTC. The chain combines TRBV7-2 with TRBJ2-5, with 8 bases aligning to TRBD1. The CDR3 covers 18 residues. The germline CDR1 and CDR2 sequences are SGHTA and FQGNSA. V dropped 2 bases and J dropped 5; count of bases not matched to a gene: 16.

The chain has TRBV16 and TRBJ2-1; the D is unclear. Trimming left V 5 bases short and J 9 bases short, with 11 bases between. This CDR3 contains 12 residues. Germline lookup yields CDR1 KGHSY and CDR2 FQNENV. This CDR3 is CASSTHSFEQFF. For the CDR3, the DNA is TGTGCCAGCAGCACCCATAGCTTTGAGCAGTTCTTC.

This chain uses TRBV9 with TRBJ1-3, with D unclear. CDR1 and CDR2 from the germline V gene are SGDLS and YYNGEE. Trimming took off 3 bases at V and 0 bases at J, with 10 bases between the two ends. CDR3 length equals 15 residues. The DNA of the CDR3 is TGTGCCAGCAGCGCTCCAGAGGGCTCTGGAAACACCATATATTTT. This gives the protein CASSAPEGSGNTIYF.

This clone was observed once. V usage is TRBV21-1 and J usage is TRBJ1-3; TRBD1, the table's D call, lacks a check against the DNA. TRBV21-1 is annotated as a pseudogene. There are 16 residues in the CDR3. CDR3 amino acids: CASRVTGIGSGNTIYF. For the CDR3, the DNA is TGTGCCAGCAGGGTGACAGGGATCGGGTCTGGAAACACCATATATTTT.

The chain joins TRBV7-9 to TRBJ2-4; tentatively, D is TRBD1 or TRBD2 (5 bases each). Germline assignment: CDR1 SEHNR and CDR2 FQNEAQ (reference sequence). Deletions cut 5 bases from V and 4 bases from J, with 15 bases between. The CDR3 has 15 residues. CDR3 loop: CASSAGRDGKNIQYF. CDR3 coding DNA: TGTGCCAGCAGCGCCGGCCGGGACGGAAAAAACATTCAGTACTTC.

The chain links TRBV25-1 to TRBJ1-5; D perhaps matches TRBD1 (6 bases). V dropped 8 bases and J dropped 0 bases, with 17 bases sitting between them. Germline V gives CDR1 MGHDK, CDR2 SYGVNS. This CDR3 contains 16 residues. DNA of the CDR3: TGTGCCAGCCTCCGACCGACAGGCCCTAGCAATCAGCCCCAGCATTTT. Its translation is CASLRPTGPSNQPQHF.

For this clone: The conserved phenylalanine or tryptophan is not found at the CDR3 terminus, so this likely reflects a read error. It is unclear where the CDR3 begins or ends on the DNA, so no DNA is shown, and the CDR3 is as TCRdb lists it. This rearrangement joins TRBV6-5 to TRBJ2-7; the table's D call of TRBD1 was not tested on the DNA. Inclusive of both ends, the CDR3 amounts to 11 amino acids. Germline values: CDR1 MNHEY, CDR2 SVGAGI. This CDR3 is CASSEPGQIVS.

In DNA, the CDR3 is TGTGCCAGCAGTCAAGGGACAGGGTCCACCGGGGAGCTGTTTTTT. It codes for CASSQGTGSTGELFF. This chain links TRBV6-6 with TRBJ2-2, with 9 bases aligning to TRBD1. The CDR3 runs 15 residues. V was clipped by 5 bases and J by 4 bases; unmatched bases: 5. Germline assignment: CDR1 MNHNY and CDR2 SVGAGI (reference sequence).